The source of this T cell receptor (beta chain) is a study of early T cells in non-severe SARS-CoV-2 infection (dated by TCRdb to the early 2020s). Describing the broader study: TCR sequencing used bulk RNA from unsorted whole blood, so alpha and beta chains could not be paired. The study at large found these results: VDJdb matching was skewed toward anti-spike CD8 responses and likely underestimated virus-specific expansions, missing private and CD4 specificities.

The study was a case-control design nested within a healthcare worker cohort in London, UK, with weekly nasopharyngeal swab PCR tests and blood sampling. Between 23 and 31 March 2020, the week of the UK lockdown, healthcare workers were enrolled and then followed up weekly for as long as 16 weeks. Trimming costs V 7 bases and J 6 bases, and their ends lie 16 bases apart. The CDR1 and CDR2 encoded by the germline V gene are MNHEY and SVGEGT. Taken from cysteine to phenylalanine, the CDR3 has 14 residues. The CDR3 DNA has 42 bases and is translated from base 1. Library preparation was by 5' RACE. The sequencer listed for this sample is NextSeq 500. To correct for sequencing error and PCR bias, the TCR library protocol tagged individual cDNA molecules with unique molecular identifiers. TCR alpha and beta chains were both sequenced, and the abundances of alpha and beta sequences in each sample were closely correlated with each other. On the authors' methods: Decombinator V4 was used to annotate the V gene, J gene and CDR3 of the TCR sequences. TCRs were defined as expanded if a significant change between any two time points was detected under a Poisson model with p below 0.0001. TCR abundances were normalised to the total number of TCRs sequenced in each sample and reported as counts per million. MAIT TCRs were defined by TRAV1-2 paired with TRAJ12, TRAJ20 or TRAJ33, and iNKT TCRs by TRAV10 paired with TRAJ18. A search of VDJdb, accessed on 1 November 2021, was run for TCRs annotated to CMV, EBV and SARS-CoV-2, with TCRs annotated for multiple antigens excluded. Using fastp trimming at Q25 and MiXCR clonotype assembly, TCRdb reanalyzed the public sequencing data and kept in-frame beta chains. CDR3 protein duplicates are merged, each entry listing the most common genes and DNA. TCRdb assigned the V and J calls; the authors' analysis was not used. Recorded for this sample are 100,000 to 150,000 distinct CDR3 sequences; under 15% of them occurred a single time. The leading ten clones occupy 21% of the sample.

In its sample, this clonotype was seen a few times. What this receptor recognizes is not known. No base-level quality is on record; no much larger clone is a single base apart. The V gene is TRBV6-2 or TRBV6-3 and the J gene is TRBJ2-1; the D gene may be TRBD1 or TRBD2, since each aligns over 6 bases. The sequencing input was whole blood. This TCR was recovered from an adult who was a healthcare worker with PCR-confirmed SARS-CoV-2 infection or an uninfected control (not recorded which). The DNA sequence reads TGTGCCAGCACCCACACGGAGGGGGGCAATGAGCAGTTCTTC. Its protein product is CASTHTEGGNEQFF.